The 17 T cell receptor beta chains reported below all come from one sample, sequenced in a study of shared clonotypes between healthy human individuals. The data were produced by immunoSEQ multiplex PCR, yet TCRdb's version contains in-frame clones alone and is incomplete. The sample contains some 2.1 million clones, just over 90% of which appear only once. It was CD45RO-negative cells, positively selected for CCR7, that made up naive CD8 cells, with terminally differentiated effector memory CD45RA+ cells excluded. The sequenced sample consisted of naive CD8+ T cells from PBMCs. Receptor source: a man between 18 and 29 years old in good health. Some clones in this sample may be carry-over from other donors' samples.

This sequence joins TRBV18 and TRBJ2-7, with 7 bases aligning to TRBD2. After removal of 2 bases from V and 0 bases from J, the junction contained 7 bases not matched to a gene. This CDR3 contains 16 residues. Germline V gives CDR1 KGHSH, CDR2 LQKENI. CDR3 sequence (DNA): TGTGCCAGCTCACCAACGGGGGGTAAGAGCTCCTACGAGCAGTACTTC. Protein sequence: CASSPTGGKSSYEQYF. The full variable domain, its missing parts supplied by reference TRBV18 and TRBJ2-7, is NAGVMQNPRHLVRRRGQEARLRCSPMKGHSHVYWYRQLPEEGLKFMVYLQKENIIDESGMPKERFSAEFPKEGPSILRIQQVVRGDSAAYFCASSPTGGKSSYEQYFGPGTRLTVT.

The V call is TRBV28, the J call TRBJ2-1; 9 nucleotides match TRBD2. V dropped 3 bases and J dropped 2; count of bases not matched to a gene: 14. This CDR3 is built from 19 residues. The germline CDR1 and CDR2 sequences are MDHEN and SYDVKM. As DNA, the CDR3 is TGTGCCAGCAGTTTCACCCGACTAGCGGCAGACGAACCCTACAATGAGCAGTTCTTC. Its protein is CASSFTRLAADEPYNEQFF.

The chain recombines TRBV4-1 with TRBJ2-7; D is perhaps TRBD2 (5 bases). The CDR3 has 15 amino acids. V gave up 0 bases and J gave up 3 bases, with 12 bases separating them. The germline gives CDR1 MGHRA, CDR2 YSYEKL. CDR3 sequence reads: CASSQDDQRNYEQYF. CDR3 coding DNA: TGCGCCAGCAGCCAAGACGACCAGCGGAACTACGAGCAGTACTTC.

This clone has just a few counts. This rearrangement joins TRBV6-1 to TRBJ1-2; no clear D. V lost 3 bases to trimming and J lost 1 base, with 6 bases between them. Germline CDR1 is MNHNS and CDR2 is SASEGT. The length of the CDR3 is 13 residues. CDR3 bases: TGTGCCAGCAGTGACAGGCTTAACTATGGCTACACCTTC. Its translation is CASSDRLNYGYTF.

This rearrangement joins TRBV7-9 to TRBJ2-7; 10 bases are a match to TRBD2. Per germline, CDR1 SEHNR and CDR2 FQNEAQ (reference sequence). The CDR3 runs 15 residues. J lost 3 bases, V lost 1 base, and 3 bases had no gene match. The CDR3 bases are TGTGCCAGCAGCTTAGGGGGACTAGCGATCTACGAGCAGTACTTC. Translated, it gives CASSLGGLAIYEQYF.

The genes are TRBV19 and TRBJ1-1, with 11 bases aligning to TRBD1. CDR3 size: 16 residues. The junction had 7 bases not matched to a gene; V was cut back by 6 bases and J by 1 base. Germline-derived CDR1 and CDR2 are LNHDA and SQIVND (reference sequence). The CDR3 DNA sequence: TGTGCCAGTAGAGATAGGGACAGGGGGAAGAACACTGAAGCTTTCTTT. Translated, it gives CASRDRDRGKNTEAFF.

In nucleotides, the CDR3 is TGTGCCAGCAGCTTACGTCGCGGTGCCTCCTACGAGCAGTACTTC. It is translated as CASSLRRGASYEQYF. The J gene is TRBJ2-7, the V gene TRBV11-2; the D is unclear. Germline CDR1 SGHAT, CDR2 FQNNGV. The CDR3 has 15 residues. V gave up 2 bases and J gave up 0 bases, with 11 bases separating them.

The CDR3 DNA is TGTGCCAGCAGCCAGGGAGGACGGGGAGATACGCAGTATTTT. It encodes CASSQGGRGDTQYF. J is TRBJ2-3 and V is TRBV14; possibly TRBD2 for D (6 bases). The V and J ends lost 3 bases and 5 bases respectively, with 12 bases between them. The CDR3 is 14 residues long. Germline V gene sequence: CDR1 SGHDN, CDR2 FVKESK.

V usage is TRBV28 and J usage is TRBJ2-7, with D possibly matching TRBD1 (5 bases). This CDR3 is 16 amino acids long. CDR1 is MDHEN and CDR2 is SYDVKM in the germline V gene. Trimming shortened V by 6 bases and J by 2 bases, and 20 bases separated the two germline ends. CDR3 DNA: TGTGCCAGCAGGAACAGGACCGGGCTTGGGGCCTACGAGCAGTACTTC. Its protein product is CASRNRTGLGAYEQYF.

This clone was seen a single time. The CDR3 DNA follows: TGCGCCAGCAGCCAAGGGCGCTTCACCGGGGAGCTGTTTTTT. This sequence encodes CASSQGRFTGELFF. This chain joins TRBV4-1 and TRBJ2-2; no reliable D call. Germline CDR1 MGHRA, CDR2 YSYEKL. V lost 1 base and J lost 4, with 7 bases in between. The CDR3 runs to 14 residues.

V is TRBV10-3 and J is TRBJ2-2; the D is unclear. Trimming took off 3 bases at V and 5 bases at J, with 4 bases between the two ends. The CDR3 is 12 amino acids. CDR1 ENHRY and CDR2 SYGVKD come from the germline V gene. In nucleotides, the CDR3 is TGTGCCATCAGTGACTGGACCGGGGAGCTGTTTTTT. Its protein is CAISDWTGELFF.

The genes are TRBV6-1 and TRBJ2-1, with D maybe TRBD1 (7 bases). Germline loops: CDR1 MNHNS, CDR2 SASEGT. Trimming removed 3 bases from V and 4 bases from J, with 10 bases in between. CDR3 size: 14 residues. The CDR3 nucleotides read TGTGCCAGCAGTGAGACAGGGACTTACAATGAGCAGTTCTTC. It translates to CASSETGTYNEQFF.

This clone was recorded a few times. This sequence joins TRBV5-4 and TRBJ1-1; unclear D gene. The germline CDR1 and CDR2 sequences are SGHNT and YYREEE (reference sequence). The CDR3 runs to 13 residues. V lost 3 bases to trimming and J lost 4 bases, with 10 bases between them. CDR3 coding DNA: TGTGCCAGCAGCTCGGAACGAGGCACTGAAGCTTTCTTT. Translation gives CASSSERGTEAFF.

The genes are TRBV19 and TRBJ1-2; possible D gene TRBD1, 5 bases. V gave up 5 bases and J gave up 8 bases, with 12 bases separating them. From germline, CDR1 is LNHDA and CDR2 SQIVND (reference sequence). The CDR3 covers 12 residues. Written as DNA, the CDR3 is TGTGCCAGTAGTCTGGGGGTAGGCGGCTACACCTTC. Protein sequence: CASSLGVGGYTF.

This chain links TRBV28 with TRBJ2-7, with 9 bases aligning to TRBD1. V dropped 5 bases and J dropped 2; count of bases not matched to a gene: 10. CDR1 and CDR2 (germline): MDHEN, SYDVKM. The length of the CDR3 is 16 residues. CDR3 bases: TGTGCCAGCAGTCGACCTTCGGGACAGGGAACCTACGAGCAGTACTTC. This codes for CASSRPSGQGTYEQYF.

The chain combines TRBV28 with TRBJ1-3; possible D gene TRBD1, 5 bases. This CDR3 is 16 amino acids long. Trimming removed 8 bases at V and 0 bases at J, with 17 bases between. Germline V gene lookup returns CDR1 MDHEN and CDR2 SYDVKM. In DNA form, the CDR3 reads TGTGCCAGCGCCCGCCTCTTGAGGGGCTCTGGAAACACCATATATTTT. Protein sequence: CASARLLRGSGNTIYF.

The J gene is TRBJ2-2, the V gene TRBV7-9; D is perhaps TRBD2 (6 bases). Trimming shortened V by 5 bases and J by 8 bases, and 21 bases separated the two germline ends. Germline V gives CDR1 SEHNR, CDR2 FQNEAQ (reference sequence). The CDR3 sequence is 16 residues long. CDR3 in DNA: TGTGCCAGCAGCAAACCCGGGACTCCGGGCCCTGGGGAGCTGTTTTTT. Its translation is CASSKPGTPGPGELFF.